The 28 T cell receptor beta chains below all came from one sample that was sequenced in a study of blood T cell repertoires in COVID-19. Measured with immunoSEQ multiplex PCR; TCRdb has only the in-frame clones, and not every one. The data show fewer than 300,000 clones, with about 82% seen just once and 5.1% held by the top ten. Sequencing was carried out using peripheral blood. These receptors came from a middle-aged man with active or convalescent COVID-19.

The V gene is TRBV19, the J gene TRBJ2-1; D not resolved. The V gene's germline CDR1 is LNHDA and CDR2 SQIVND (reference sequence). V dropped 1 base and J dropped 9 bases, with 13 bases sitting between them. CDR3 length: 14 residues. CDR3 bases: TGTGCCAGTAGTATAGTCCCGATGGTAGCTGAGCAGTTCTTC. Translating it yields CASSIVPMVAEQFF.

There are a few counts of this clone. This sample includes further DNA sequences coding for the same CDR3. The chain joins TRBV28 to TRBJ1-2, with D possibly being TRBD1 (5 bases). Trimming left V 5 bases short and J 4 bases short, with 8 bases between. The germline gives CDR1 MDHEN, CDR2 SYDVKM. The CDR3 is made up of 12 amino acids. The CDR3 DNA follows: TGTGCCAGCAGTCAAACAGGCTATGGCTACACCTTC. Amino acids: CASSQTGYGYTF.

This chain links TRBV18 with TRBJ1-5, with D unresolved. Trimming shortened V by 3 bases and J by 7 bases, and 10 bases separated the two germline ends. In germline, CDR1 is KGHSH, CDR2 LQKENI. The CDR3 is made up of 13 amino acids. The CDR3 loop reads CASSPTGVQPQHF. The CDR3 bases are TGTGCCAGCTCACCTACGGGAGTGCAGCCCCAGCATTTT.

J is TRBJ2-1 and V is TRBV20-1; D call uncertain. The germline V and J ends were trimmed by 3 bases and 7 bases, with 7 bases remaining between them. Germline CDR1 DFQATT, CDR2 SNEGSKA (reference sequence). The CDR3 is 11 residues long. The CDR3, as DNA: TGCAGTGCTAGGTCCCAAAATGAGCAGTTCTTC. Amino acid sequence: CSARSQNEQFF.

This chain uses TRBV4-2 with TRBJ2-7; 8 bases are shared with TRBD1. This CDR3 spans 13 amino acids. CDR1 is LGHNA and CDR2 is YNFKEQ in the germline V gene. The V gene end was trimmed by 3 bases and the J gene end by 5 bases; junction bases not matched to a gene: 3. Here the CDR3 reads CASSHQGADEQYF. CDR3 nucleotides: TGTGCCAGCAGCCACCAGGGGGCGGACGAGCAGTACTTC.

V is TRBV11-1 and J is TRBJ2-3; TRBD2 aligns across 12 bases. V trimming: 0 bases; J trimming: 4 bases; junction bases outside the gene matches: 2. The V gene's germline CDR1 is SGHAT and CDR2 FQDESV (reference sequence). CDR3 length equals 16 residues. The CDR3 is CASSLALAGGSDTQYF. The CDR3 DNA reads TGTGCCAGCAGCTTAGCGCTAGCGGGAGGGTCAGATACGCAGTATTTT.

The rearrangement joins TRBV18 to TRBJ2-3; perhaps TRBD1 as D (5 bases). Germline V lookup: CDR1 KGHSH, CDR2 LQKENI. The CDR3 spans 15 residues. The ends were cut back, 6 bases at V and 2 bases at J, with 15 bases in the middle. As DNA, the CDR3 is TGTGCCAGCTCCGACTCCTGGACACCCACAGATACGCAGTATTTT. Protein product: CASSDSWTPTDTQYF.

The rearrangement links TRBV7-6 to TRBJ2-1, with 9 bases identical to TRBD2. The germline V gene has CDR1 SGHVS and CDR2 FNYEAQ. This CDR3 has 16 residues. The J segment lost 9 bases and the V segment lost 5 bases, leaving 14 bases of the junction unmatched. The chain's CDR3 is CASSLTGTSSQGEQFF. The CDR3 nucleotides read TGTGCCAGCAGCCTTACCGGGACTAGCTCCCAAGGTGAGCAGTTCTTC.

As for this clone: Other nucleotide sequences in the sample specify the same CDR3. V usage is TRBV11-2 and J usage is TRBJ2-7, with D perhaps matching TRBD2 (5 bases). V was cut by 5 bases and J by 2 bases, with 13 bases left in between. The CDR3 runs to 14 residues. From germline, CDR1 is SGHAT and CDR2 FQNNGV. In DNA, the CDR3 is TGTGCCAGCAGCCTTACTAGTGGGACCTACGAGCAGTACTTC. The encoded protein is CASSLTSGTYEQYF.

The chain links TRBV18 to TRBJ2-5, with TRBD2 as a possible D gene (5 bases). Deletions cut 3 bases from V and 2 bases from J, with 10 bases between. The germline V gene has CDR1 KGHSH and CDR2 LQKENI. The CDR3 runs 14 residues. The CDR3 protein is CASSPSSGQETQYF. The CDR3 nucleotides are TGTGCCAGCTCACCGAGTTCGGGACAAGAGACCCAGTACTTC.

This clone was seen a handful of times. CDR3 region: CASSLSEGVSAVYGYTF. The CDR3, as DNA: TGTGCCAGCAGTCTCTCCGAGGGGGTATCGGCTGTTTATGGCTACACCTTC. This chain uses TRBV27 with TRBJ1-2, with D maybe TRBD1 (6 bases). Germline V gene data show CDR1 as MNHEY and CDR2 as SMNVEV (reference sequence). V was pared by 5 bases and J by 5 bases, with 24 bases between. This CDR3 has 17 residues.

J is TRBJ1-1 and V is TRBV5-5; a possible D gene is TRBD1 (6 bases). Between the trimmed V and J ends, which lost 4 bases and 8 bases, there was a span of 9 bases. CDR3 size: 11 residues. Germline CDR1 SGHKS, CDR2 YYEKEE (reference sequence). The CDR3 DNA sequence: TGTGCCAGCAGCCCCGGGACAGAAGCTTTCTTT. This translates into CASSPGTEAFF.

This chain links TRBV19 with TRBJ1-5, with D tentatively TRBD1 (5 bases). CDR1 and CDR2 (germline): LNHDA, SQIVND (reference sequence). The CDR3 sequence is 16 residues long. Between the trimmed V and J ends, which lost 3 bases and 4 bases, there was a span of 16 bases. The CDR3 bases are TGTGCCAGTAGTATGAGGGCGGGGACGGGAAATCAGCCCCAGCATTTT. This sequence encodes CASSMRAGTGNQPQHF.

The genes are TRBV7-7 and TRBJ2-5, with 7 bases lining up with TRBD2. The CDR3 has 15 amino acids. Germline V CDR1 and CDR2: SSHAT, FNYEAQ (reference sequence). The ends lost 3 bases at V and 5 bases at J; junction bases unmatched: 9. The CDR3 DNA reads TGTGCCAGCAGCTTTGGACTAGTCGGAAAGGAGACCCAGTACTTC. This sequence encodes CASSFGLVGKETQYF.

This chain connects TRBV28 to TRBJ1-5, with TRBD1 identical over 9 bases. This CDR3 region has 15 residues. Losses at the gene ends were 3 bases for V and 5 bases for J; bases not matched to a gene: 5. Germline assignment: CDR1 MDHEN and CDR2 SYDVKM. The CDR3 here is CASSFRYRGHQPQHF. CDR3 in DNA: TGTGCCAGCAGTTTTCGTTACAGGGGGCATCAGCCCCAGCATTTT. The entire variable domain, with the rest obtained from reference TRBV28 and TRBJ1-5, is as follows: DVKVTQSSRYLVKRTGEKVFLECVQDMDHENMFWYRQDPGLGLRLIYFSYDVKMKEKGDIPEGYSVSREKKERFSLILESASTNQTSMYLCASSFRYRGHQPQHFGDGTRLSIL.

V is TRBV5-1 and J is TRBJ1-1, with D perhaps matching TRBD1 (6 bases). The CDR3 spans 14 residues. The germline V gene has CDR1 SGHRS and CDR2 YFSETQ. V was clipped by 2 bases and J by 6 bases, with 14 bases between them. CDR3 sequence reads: CASSFSDRGAEAFF. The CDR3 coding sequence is TGCGCCAGCAGCTTCTCGGACAGAGGGGCTGAAGCTTTCTTT.

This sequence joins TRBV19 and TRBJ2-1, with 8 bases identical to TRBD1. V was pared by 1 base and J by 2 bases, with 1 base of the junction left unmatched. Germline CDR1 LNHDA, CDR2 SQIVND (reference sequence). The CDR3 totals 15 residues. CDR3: CASSIATGAYNEQFF. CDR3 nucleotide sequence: TGTGCCAGTAGTATAGCGACAGGGGCCTACAATGAGCAGTTCTTC.

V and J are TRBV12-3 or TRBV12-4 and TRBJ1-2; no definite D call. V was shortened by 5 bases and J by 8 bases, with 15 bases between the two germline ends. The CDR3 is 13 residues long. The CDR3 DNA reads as TGTGCCAGCAGTCCTCACACCCGCCAGGGCTACACCTTC. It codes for CASSPHTRQGYTF.

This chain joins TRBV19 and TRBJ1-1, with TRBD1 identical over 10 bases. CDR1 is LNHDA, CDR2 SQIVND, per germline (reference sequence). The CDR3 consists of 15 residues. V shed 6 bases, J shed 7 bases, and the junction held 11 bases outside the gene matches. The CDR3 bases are TGTGCCAGTAGCCCTCGCCGGGACAGGGGTGGTGAAGCTTTCTTT. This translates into CASSPRRDRGGEAFF. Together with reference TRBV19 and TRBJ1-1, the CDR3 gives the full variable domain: DGGITQSPKYLFRKEGQNVTLSCEQNLNHDAMYWYRQDPGQGLRLIYYSQIVNDFQKGDIAEGYSVSREKKESFPLTVTSAQKNPTAFYLCASSPRRDRGGEAFFGQGTRLTVV.

The CDR3 region has the DNA TGTGCCAGCAGCCGGCGAGGGGGGGACTATGGCTACACCTTC. Translation: CASSRRGGDYGYTF. The J gene is TRBJ1-2, the V gene TRBV6-5; D is perhaps TRBD1 (6 bases). CDR1 is MNHEY, CDR2 SVGAGI, per germline. The CDR3 runs to 14 residues. V lost 6 bases and J 3 bases, leaving 14 bases between the germline ends.

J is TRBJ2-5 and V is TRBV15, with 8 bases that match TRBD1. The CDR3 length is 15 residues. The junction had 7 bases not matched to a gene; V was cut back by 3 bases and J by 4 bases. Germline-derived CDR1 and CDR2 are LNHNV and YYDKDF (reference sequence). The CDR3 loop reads CATSRQDRGLETQYF. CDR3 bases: TGTGCCACCAGCAGGCAAGACAGGGGTCTAGAGACCCAGTACTTC.

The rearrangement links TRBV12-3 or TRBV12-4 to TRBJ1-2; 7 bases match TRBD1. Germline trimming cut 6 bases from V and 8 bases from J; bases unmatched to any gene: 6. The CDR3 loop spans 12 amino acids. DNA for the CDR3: TGTGCCAGCAGCTTCGACAGGGTAGGCTACACCTTC. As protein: CASSFDRVGYTF.

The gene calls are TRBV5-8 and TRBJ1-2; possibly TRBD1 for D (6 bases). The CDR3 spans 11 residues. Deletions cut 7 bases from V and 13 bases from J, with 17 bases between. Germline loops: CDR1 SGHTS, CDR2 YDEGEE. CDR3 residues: CASRSGGVFTF. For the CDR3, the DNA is TGTGCCAGCCGCTCTGGGGGCGTGTTCACCTTC.

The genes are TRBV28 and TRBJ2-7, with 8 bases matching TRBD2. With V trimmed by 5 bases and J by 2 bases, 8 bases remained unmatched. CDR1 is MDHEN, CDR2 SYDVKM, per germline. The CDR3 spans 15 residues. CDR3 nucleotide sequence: TGTGCCAGCAGTATAGCGGGAACGCCACCCTACGAGCAGTACTTC. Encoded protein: CASSIAGTPPYEQYF.

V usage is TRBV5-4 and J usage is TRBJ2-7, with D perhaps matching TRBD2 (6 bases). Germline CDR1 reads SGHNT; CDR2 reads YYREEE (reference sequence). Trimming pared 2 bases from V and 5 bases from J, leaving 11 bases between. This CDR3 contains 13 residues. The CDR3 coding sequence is TGTGCCAGCAGCTTACGAGGGACTGACGAGCAGTACTTC. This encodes CASSLRGTDEQYF.

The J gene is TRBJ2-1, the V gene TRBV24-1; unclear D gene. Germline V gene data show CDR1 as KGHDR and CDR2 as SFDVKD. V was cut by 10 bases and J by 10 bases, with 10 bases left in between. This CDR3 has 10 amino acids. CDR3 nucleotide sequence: TGTGCCACTTTCCCGAGAGAGCAGTTCTTC. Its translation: CATFPREQFF.

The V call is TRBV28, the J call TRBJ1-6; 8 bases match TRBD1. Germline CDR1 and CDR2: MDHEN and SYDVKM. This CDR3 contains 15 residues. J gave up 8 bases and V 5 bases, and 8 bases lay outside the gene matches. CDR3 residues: CASSPPTGVHSPLHF. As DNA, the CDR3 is TGTGCCAGCAGTCCCCCGACAGGGGTCCATTCACCCCTCCACTTT.

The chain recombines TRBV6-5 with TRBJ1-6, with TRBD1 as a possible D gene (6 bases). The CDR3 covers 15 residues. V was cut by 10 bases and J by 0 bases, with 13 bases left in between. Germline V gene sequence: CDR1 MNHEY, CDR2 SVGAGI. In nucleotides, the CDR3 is TGTGCCACCCGACAGGAGAGCTCCTATAATTCACCCCTCCACTTT. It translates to CATRQESSYNSPLHF.